The entry that follows covers one T cell receptor beta chain sequence. Its specificity is unknown. The CDR3 loop spans 18 amino acids. Germline lookup yields CDR1 MNHEY and CDR2 SMNVEV (reference sequence). With 1 base clipped from V and 7 bases from J, the junction kept 10 bases outside the gene matches. Both TRBC1 and TRBC2 were covered by a beta constant-region primer of two equimolar oligonucleotides. Ligated cDNA was amplified by four rounds of PCR with nested alpha and beta constant-region primers and SP2. One entry per CDR3 protein results from TCRdb running MiXCR on the UMI-ligation and nested PCR reads. The sample contains over 75,000 distinct CDR3 sequences, around 14% of which appear only once. The data derive from a study of naive and memory T cell subsets. Notes on the study in general: Activation and differentiation may alter RNA-based TCR counts. Clonotypes are single alpha or beta chains, not paired receptors.

Separate alpha and beta amplification began at the second PCR step. Specimen: central memory CD4+ T cells from blood. V and J are TRBV27 and TRBJ2-1; 13 nucleotides agree with TRBD2. The TCR sequence derives from a human donor in good health. The CDR3, as DNA: TGTGCCAGCAGTTTATTACCCGGTACTAGCGGGAGGGCGAATGAGCAGTTCTTC. This translates into CASSLLPGTSGRANEQFF.